This passage covers 6 T cell receptor beta chains from one sample sequenced in a study of identical twins. TCRdb fed the 5' RACE reads into MiXCR, producing one record per CDR3 protein. This sample has 260,000 or so distinct CDR3 sequences, with roughly 7.5% found just once. This sample also belongs to another study, concerning yellow fever vaccine responses in identical twins.

Sequencing was performed on CD8+ T cells sorted from blood. The receptors here all came from a woman younger than 35 in good health.

This clonotype occurred many times. The chain uses TRBV29-1 and TRBJ1-1, with TRBD1 matching 12 bases. The CDR3 is made up of 16 amino acids. Germline V gene data show CDR1 as SQVTM and CDR2 as ANQGSEA. V trimming: 6 bases; J trimming: 5 bases; junction bases outside the gene matches: 13. Here the CDR3 reads CSVRSGTGGMGTEAFF. The CDR3 bases are TGCAGCGTACGATCCGGGACAGGGGGCATGGGGACTGAAGCTTTCTTT.

As for this clonotype: An end of the junction does not agree with germline; a read error may underlie this. The chain employs TRBV10-2 and TRBJ1-1; unclear D gene. Per the germline V gene, CDR1 is WSHSY and CDR2 is SAAADI. CDR3 length: 13 amino acids. DNA for the CDR3: TGCGCCAGCAGCGACGGCACGAACACTGAAGTTTTCTTT. Translated, it gives CASSDGTNTEVFF.

The chain combines TRBV4-1 with TRBJ2-1; tentative D call: TRBD2 (6 bases). This CDR3 has 15 residues. Per germline, CDR1 MGHRA and CDR2 YSYEKL. V lost 0 bases, J lost 10 bases, and 16 bases lay in between. The CDR3 DNA follows: TGCGCCAGCAGCCAAGATCAGACGACGGGAGAGGAGCAGTTCTTC. This gives the protein CASSQDQTTGEEQFF.

This chain uses TRBV6-5 with TRBJ2-2, with TRBD2 matching over 9 bases. The CDR3 totals 19 residues. In germline, CDR1 is MNHEY, CDR2 SVGAGI. With V trimmed by 0 bases and J by 2 bases, 10 bases remained unmatched. CDR3 sequence: CASSYSGAGGISNTGELFF. DNA for the CDR3: TGTGCCAGCAGTTACTCGGGAGCGGGGGGTATCTCTAACACCGGGGAGCTGTTTTTT.

The chain carries TRBV5-6 and TRBJ1-5; tentatively, D is TRBD1 (6 bases). The V gene's germline CDR1 is SGHDT and CDR2 YYEEEE. V was pared by 3 bases and J by 6 bases, with 10 bases between. The CDR3 consists of 13 residues. The CDR3 loop reads CASSSQGLQPQHF. The CDR3 DNA reads TGTGCCAGCAGCTCACAGGGTCTTCAGCCCCAGCATTTT.

The chain employs TRBV6-6 and TRBJ1-2; no firm D call. The germline V gene has CDR1 MNHNY and CDR2 SVGAGI (reference sequence). V lost 7 bases to trimming and J lost 1 base, with 10 bases between them. CDR3 length: 13 residues. DNA of the CDR3: TGTGCCAGCACTCGCCACCTTAACTATGGCTACACCTTC. This codes for CASTRHLNYGYTF.